The 7 T cell receptor beta chains reported below all come from one sample, sequenced in a study of shared clonotypes between healthy human individuals. It was CD45RO-negative cells, positively selected for CCR7, that made up naive CD8 cells, with terminally differentiated effector memory CD45RA+ cells excluded. The data were produced by immunoSEQ multiplex PCR, yet TCRdb's version contains in-frame clones alone and is incomplete. The sample contains around 700,000 clones, 90% to 95% of which appear only once. Specimen: naive CD8+ T cells sorted from blood. The receptors shown here come from a man aged 30 to 39 in good health.

The chain is built from TRBV21-1 and TRBJ2-3. TRBV21-1 is a documented pseudogene. The CDR3 length is 14 residues. The CDR3 is CARGRVSEADTQYF. The CDR3 coding sequence is TGTGCCAGGGGGCGGGTGTCGGAGGCAGATACGCAGTATTTT.

The V and J genes are TRBV19 and TRBJ2-7; 11 bases line up with TRBD2. After removal of 7 bases from V and 0 bases from J, the junction contained 5 bases not matched to a gene. CDR1 LNHDA and CDR2 SQIVND come from the germline V gene (reference sequence). The CDR3 is 15 residues long. The DNA for the CDR3 is TGTGCCAGTACCTCTCTAGCGGGAGGCTCCTACGAGCAGTACTTC. Translated, it gives CASTSLAGGSYEQYF.

The CDR3 sequence is CASSALTGWPLPGEYTF. For the CDR3, the DNA is TGTGCCAGCAGCGCCTTGACAGGGTGGCCTTTACCAGGCGAGTACACCTTC. This rearrangement joins TRBV7-9 to TRBJ1-2, with 7 nucleotides matching TRBD1. In germline, CDR1 is SEHNR, CDR2 FQNEAQ (reference sequence). The CDR3 contains 17 residues. The ends lost 5 bases at V and 11 bases at J; junction bases unmatched: 23.

On this clone itself: Distinct nucleotide sequences in the sample also encode this CDR3. The chain combines TRBV9 with TRBJ2-1; the match to TRBD2 covers 14 bases. CDR1 and CDR2 from the germline V gene are SGDLS and YYNGEE. This CDR3 is 15 amino acids long. V was clipped by 4 bases and J by 7 bases; unmatched bases: 4. The DNA for the CDR3 is TGTGCCAGCAGCCTGACTAGCGGGAGGGGAAATGAGCAGTTCTTC. It codes for CASSLTSGRGNEQFF.

V and J are TRBV6-9 and TRBJ2-7, with D possibly matching TRBD1 (5 bases). Germline CDR1 is MNHGY and CDR2 is SVAAGI. Trimming stripped 2 bases from V and 3 bases from J, with 11 bases between. The length of the CDR3 is 14 residues. CDR3 sequence: CASSYSDSLYEQYF. In DNA form, the CDR3 reads TGTGCCAGCAGTTATAGCGACAGCCTCTACGAGCAGTACTTC.

The rearrangement links TRBV29-1 to TRBJ2-2; 9 bases are shared with TRBD2. The CDR3 consists of 15 residues. The germline gives CDR1 SQVTM, CDR2 ANQGSEA. Germline trimming cut 7 bases from V and 5 bases from J; bases unmatched to any gene: 11. The CDR3 here is CSAKIAGVFTGELFF. CDR3 in DNA: TGCAGCGCCAAAATAGCGGGAGTTTTTACCGGGGAGCTGTTTTTT.

The chain has TRBV4-3 and TRBJ2-3; D not resolved. This CDR3 region has 14 residues. Trimming stripped 4 bases from V and 3 bases from J, with 11 bases between. The germline gives CDR1 LGHNA, CDR2 YSLEER. CDR3 nucleotides: TGCGCCAGCAGCCCCACCGTCCCGACAGATACGCAGTATTTT. The encoded protein is CASSPTVPTDTQYF.